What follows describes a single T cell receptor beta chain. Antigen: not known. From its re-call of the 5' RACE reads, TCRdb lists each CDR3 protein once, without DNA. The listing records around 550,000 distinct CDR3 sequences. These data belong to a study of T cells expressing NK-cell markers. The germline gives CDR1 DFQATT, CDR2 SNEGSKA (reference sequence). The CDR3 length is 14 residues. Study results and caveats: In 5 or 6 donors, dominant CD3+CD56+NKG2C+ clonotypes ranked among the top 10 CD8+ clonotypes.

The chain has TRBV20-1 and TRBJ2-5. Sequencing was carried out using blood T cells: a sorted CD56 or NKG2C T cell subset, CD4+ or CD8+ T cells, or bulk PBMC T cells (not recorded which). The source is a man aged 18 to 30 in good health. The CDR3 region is CSARDNSHQETQYF.